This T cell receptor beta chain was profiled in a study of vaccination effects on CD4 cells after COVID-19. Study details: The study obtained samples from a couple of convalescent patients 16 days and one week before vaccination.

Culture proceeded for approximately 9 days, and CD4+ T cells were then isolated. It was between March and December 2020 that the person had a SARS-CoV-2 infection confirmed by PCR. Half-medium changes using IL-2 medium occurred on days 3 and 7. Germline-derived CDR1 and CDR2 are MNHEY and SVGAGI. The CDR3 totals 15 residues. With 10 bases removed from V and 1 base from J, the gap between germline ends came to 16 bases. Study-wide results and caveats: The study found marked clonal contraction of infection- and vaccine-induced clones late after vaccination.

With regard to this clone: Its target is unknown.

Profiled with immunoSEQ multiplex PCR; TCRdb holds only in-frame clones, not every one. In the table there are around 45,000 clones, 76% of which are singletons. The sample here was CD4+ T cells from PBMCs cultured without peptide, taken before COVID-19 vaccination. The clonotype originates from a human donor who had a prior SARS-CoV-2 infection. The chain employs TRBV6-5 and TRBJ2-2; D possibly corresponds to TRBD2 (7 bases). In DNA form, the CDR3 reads TGTGCCAAAAGAATAGGGGGGGTGAACACCGGGGAGCTGTTTTTT. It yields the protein CAKRIGGVNTGELFF.